This section outlines one TCR beta chain sequence together with its context. Germline V gives CDR1 LNHDA, CDR2 SQIVND (reference sequence). J was trimmed by 4 bases and V by 4 bases; bases with no gene match: 4. There are 15 residues in the CDR3. These data belong to a study of T cell changes during pregnancy in multiple sclerosis. Sequencing used immunoSEQ multiplex PCR; TCRdb keeps in-frame clones, though not all of them. This repertoire shows about 32,000 clones, approximately 89% found once; its top ten account for 0.7% to 0.8%. Sequencing used CD4+ T cells from peripheral blood mononuclear cells, obtained after pregnancy. The V gene is TRBV19, the J gene TRBJ1-5, with 10 positions matching TRBD1. The clonotype comes from a female donor in good health, enrolled as a control in a pregnancy study. The CDR3 nucleotides are TGTGCCAGTAGTACGACAGGGGGCGCGAATCAGCCCCAGCATTTT. Translating gives CASSTTGGANQPQHF.